The clone carrying this TCR beta chain came up a few times. Construction of TCR beta libraries relied on iRepertoire HTBI primers and on Arm-PCR targeting CDR3 regions. One entry per CDR3 protein, called by TCRdb with MiXCR from the multiplex PCR reads. The top ten hold approximately 12% of the sample, which has roughly 420,000 distinct CDR3 sequences, about a sixth seen once. This entry is derived from a study of regulatory T cells in long-lasting Graves disease. The time point here: newly diagnosed GD, antithyroid drugs for less than 3 months. Extracted RNA from PBMCs served as the source of the TCR library. With EDTA tubes as the receptacles, about 9.2 milliliters of peripheral blood were drawn. The CDR3 is 12 residues long. In germline, CDR1 is SNHLY, CDR2 FYNNEI. V was cut by 6 bases and J by 4 bases, with 7 bases left in between. A further study also used this sample, focusing on T cells in Graves' hyperthyroidism and ophthalmopathy.

V usage is TRBV2 and J usage is TRBJ1-5; D not resolved. This specimen was peripheral blood mononuclear cells (PBMCs), taken at new diagnosis, from a patient treated with antithyroid drugs. The TCR was taken from a woman aged 25-40 years with Graves disease. CDR3 DNA: TGTGCCAGCAGAGGTCCGAATCAGCCCCAGCATTTT. It yields the protein CASRGPNQPQHF. The full variable domain, completed using reference TRBV2 and TRBJ1-5, is EPEVTQTPSHQVTQMGQEVILRCVPISNHLYFYWYRQILGQKVEFLVSFYNNEISEKSEIFDDQFSVERPDGSNFTLKIRSTKLEDSAMYFCASRGPNQPQHFGDGTRLSIL.